This record covers a single TCR beta chain. This CDR3 contains 11 residues. CDR1 and CDR2 from the germline V gene are SQVTM and ANQGSEA. V was shortened by 8 bases and J by 4 bases, with 9 bases between the two germline ends. The sample belongs to a study of blood T cell repertoires in COVID-19. The data were produced by immunoSEQ multiplex PCR, yet TCRdb's version contains in-frame clones alone and is incomplete. The sample includes around 180,000 clones, more than 70% of them seen just once. The receptor was derived from a woman aged 25-40 years who had recovered from COVID-19. The J gene is TRBJ2-1, the V gene TRBV29-1, with a possible D match to TRBD1 (6 bases). What was sequenced was PBMCs or T cells enriched from blood (not recorded which). This CDR3 is CSQGRYNEQFF. Here the CDR3 DNA reads TGCAGCCAGGGGCGGTACAATGAGCAGTTCTTC.